These T cell receptor beta chains were read from a single sample in a study of identical twins. MiXCR was run by TCRdb on the 5' RACE reads, yielding one entry per CDR3 protein. The sample has about 550,000 distinct CDR3 sequences; about 22% are singletons. These data are also associated with another study on yellow fever vaccine responses in identical twins.

Sequenced input: CD4+ T cells sorted from blood. The origin of the receptors is a woman in her late teens or twenties in good health. CDR3s include the opening cysteine and the closing phenylalanine or tryptophan. D genes are given only for firm matches. A row's size may be missing; if present it is once, few, many or a size class.

J: TRBJ2-5
V: TRBV20-1
D: NA
size: few
DNA: TGCAGTGCTAGAGATATCATAGGACAAACCTGGGAGACCCAGTACTTC
CDR3: CSARDIIGQTWETQYF

J: TRBJ2-4
V: TRBV20-1
D: NA
size: few
DNA: TGCAGTGCTCCCCCTCCTTACAGGATCGAACACAACATTCAGTACTTC
CDR3: CSAPPPYRIEHNIQYF

J: TRBJ1-6
V: TRBV11-3
D: NA
size: few
DNA: TGTGCCAGCAGCCCACGGGAGGGATCACCCCTCCACTTT
CDR3: CASSPREGSPLHF

J: TRBJ2-1
V: TRBV27
D: TRBD2
size: NA
DNA: TGTGCCAGCGGCGACAACTTTGGGACTAGCTCCTACAATGAGCAGTTCTTC
CDR3: CASGDNFGTSSYNEQFF

J: TRBJ2-7
V: TRBV5-1
D: NA
size: few
DNA: TGCGCCAGCAGCTTGTTAGGTAACACTCCCTACGAGCAGTACTTC
CDR3: CASSLLGNTPYEQYF

J: TRBJ2-2
V: TRBV4-1
D: NA
size: NA
DNA: TGCGCCAGCAGCCCCCTCGCGTTGGGGGGCTCCACCGGGGAGCTGTTTTTT
CDR3: CASSPLALGGSTGELFF

J: TRBJ1-2
V: TRBV5-1
D: NA
size: NA
DNA: TGCGCCAGCAGACCTGAACAGGGATCGGGTCTCTCTGGCTACACCTTC
CDR3: CASRPEQGSGLSGYTF

J: TRBJ1-2
V: TRBV14
D: NA
size: NA
DNA: TGTGCCAGCAGCCAAGTTCCAGGCAACTATGGCTACACCTTC
CDR3: CASSQVPGNYGYTF

J: TRBJ2-3
V: TRBV20-1
D: NA
size: few
DNA: TGCAGTGCTGGGGCTCCCGGTCATCCAGATACGCAGTATTTT
CDR3: CSAGAPGHPDTQYF

J: TRBJ2-7
V: TRBV12-3/TRBV12-4
D: NA
size: few
DNA: TGTGCCAGCAGTTTAAGTCAACAGAGGTACGAGCAGTACTTC
CDR3: CASSLSQQRYEQYF

J: TRBJ2-3
V: TRBV7-8
D: NA
size: few
DNA: TGTGCCAGCAGCCCCAAAGCCCCTCCTGGAAAAGATACGCAGTATTTT
CDR3: CASSPKAPPGKDTQYF

J: TRBJ2-1
V: TRBV5-1
D: TRBD2
size: NA
DNA: TGCGCCAGCCACCGGGACGGTGGGACTAGCGGGAGTAGTAATGAGCAGTTCTTC
CDR3: CASHRDGGTSGSSNEQFF

J: TRBJ1-4
V: TRBV6-1
D: NA
size: few
DNA: TGTGCCAGCAGCTCCGGGACGAGGAATGAAAAACTGTTTTTT
CDR3: CASSSGTRNEKLFF

J: TRBJ2-2
V: TRBV7-9
D: TRBD2
size: few
DNA: TGTGCCAGCAGCTTCTCTCCCGGGACTACGAACACCGGGGAGCTGTTTTTT
CDR3: CASSFSPGTTNTGELFF

J: TRBJ1-3
V: TRBV12-3/TRBV12-4
D: TRBD1
size: NA
DNA: TGTGCCAGCAGTAGGACAGGGTTATACACCATATATTTT
CDR3: CASSRTGLYTIYF

J: TRBJ2-7
V: TRBV28
D: NA
size: once
DNA: TGTGCCAGCAGTCCCGCCGGGACGGTCGCCTACGAGCAGTACTTC
CDR3: CASSPAGTVAYEQYF

J: TRBJ1-5
V: TRBV6-1
D: TRBD1
size: NA
DNA: TGTGCCAGCAGAACGGACAGGGGGAATCAGCCCCAGCATTTT
CDR3: CASRTDRGNQPQHF

J: TRBJ2-2
V: TRBV6-5
D: NA
size: NA
DNA: TGTGCCAGCAGTTACTCGGGGGTCCGCGGGGAGCTGTTTTTT
CDR3: CASSYSGVRGELFF

J: TRBJ2-1
V: TRBV9
D: NA
size: NA
DNA: TGTGCCAGCAGCCCCCGTGGATCCGGTGGCTACAATGAGCAGTTCTTC
CDR3: CASSPRGSGGYNEQFF

J: TRBJ2-3
V: TRBV10-3
D: TRBD1
size: few
DNA: TGTGCCATCAGGCTACAGGGGAAGGTCCCTCACACAGATACGCAGTATTTT
CDR3: CAIRLQGKVPHTDTQYF

J: TRBJ1-2
V: TRBV25-1
D: NA
size: NA
DNA: TGTGCCAGCAGTGACCCCCCAGAATATGGCTACACCTTC
CDR3: CASSDPPEYGYTF

J: TRBJ2-7
V: TRBV28
D: NA
size: few
DNA: TGTGCCAGCAGACAACTCCCCGGACCACCCTACGAGCAGTACTTC
CDR3: CASRQLPGPPYEQYF

J: TRBJ1-1
V: TRBV20-1
D: NA
size: NA
DNA: TGCAGTGCGTACCTTGAGGCCGGGAACACTGAAGCTTTCTTT
CDR3: CSAYLEAGNTEAFF

J: TRBJ2-5
V: TRBV5-1
D: NA
size: NA
DNA: TGCGCCAGCAGCTCCGGGAGTGGCAGAGAGACCCAGTACTTC
CDR3: CASSSGSGRETQYF

J: TRBJ2-2
V: TRBV5-1
D: NA
size: few
DNA: TGCGCCAGCAGCGGGCAGGGGTATTATCGCACCGGGGAGCTGTTTTTT
CDR3: CASSGQGYYRTGELFF

J: TRBJ2-1
V: TRBV9
D: NA
size: NA
DNA: TGTGCCAGCAGCCCAGAGGACGTCCGCAAGTCCTACAATGAGCAGTTCTTC
CDR3: CASSPEDVRKSYNEQFF

J: TRBJ2-3
V: TRBV12-3/TRBV12-4
D: NA
size: NA
DNA: TGTGCCAGCAGTACCACACTTCTTAACACAGATACGCAGTATTTT
CDR3: CASSTTLLNTDTQYF

J: TRBJ2-3
V: TRBV10-3
D: NA
size: NA
DNA: TGTGCCATCAGAAGCCCACCCTACAGGAGCACAGATACGCAGTATTTT
CDR3: CAIRSPPYRSTDTQYF

J: TRBJ1-1
V: TRBV15
D: NA
size: NA
DNA: TGTGCCACCAGCAGAGACGTCACGTGGGCTGAAGCTTTCTTT
CDR3: CATSRDVTWAEAFF

J: TRBJ2-6
V: TRBV4-1
D: TRBD1
size: NA
DNA: TGCGCCAGCAGCTACCCGGGACAGAGGAGATCTGGGGCCAACGTCCTGACTTTC
CDR3: CASSYPGQRRSGANVLTF

J: TRBJ1-2
V: TRBV10-3
D: NA
size: many
DNA: TGTGCCATCAGTGAGTCGATTGTAGGGAGTTTTGGCTACACCTTC
CDR3: CAISESIVGSFGYTF

J: TRBJ2-3
V: TRBV7-2
D: TRBD2
size: NA
DNA: TGTGCCAGCGCCCTACGCGGGGCGGGGGGTTCTCAGCAGTATTTT
CDR3: CASALRGAGGSQQYF

J: TRBJ2-1
V: TRBV7-2
D: TRBD1
size: NA
DNA: TGTGCCAGCAGCCAAGACAGGGACAATGAGCAGTTCTTC
CDR3: CASSQDRDNEQFF

J: TRBJ2-1
V: TRBV6-1
D: TRBD1
size: few
DNA: TGTGCCAGCAGTGAAGCGAGCCGAGGGGGCCATGAGCAGTTCTTC
CDR3: CASSEASRGGHEQFF

J: TRBJ1-1
V: TRBV6-1
D: NA
size: few
DNA: TGTGCCAGCAGCCATGGTGGTACACGATATGAAGCTTTCTTT
CDR3: CASSHGGTRYEAFF

J: TRBJ2-3
V: TRBV4-1
D: NA
size: NA
DNA: TGCGCCAGCAGCCAAGTCAGAGATACGCAGTATTTT
CDR3: CASSQVRDTQYF

J: TRBJ2-3
V: TRBV7-9
D: NA
size: NA
DNA: TGTGCCAGCAGCTTTGCGGCGGCCCTTATGGCGCAGTATTTT
CDR3: CASSFAAALMAQYF

J: TRBJ2-5
V: TRBV15
D: NA
size: NA
DNA: TGTGCCACCAGCAGAGGTCAATTAGAGACCCAGTACTTC
CDR3: CATSRGQLETQYF

J: TRBJ2-6
V: TRBV24-1
D: NA
size: few
DNA: TGTGCCACCAGTGATTTCCGGGTGCCAGGGGCCAACGTCCTGACTTTC
CDR3: CATSDFRVPGANVLTF

J: TRBJ1-2
V: TRBV7-2
D: NA
size: NA
DNA: TGTGCCAGCAGCCCCCCGGGGGTGGCTAGCTACACCTTC
CDR3: CASSPPGVASYTF

J: TRBJ1-1
V: TRBV5-1
D: NA
size: many
DNA: TGCGCCAGCAGCCTGTGGGGCGAAGAGAACACTGAAGCTTTCTTT
CDR3: CASSLWGEENTEAFF

J: TRBJ2-7
V: TRBV7-9
D: NA
size: NA
DNA: TGTGCCAGCAGCTATCCGGGACAACCCTACGAGCAGTACTTC
CDR3: CASSYPGQPYEQYF

J: TRBJ2-7
V: TRBV28
D: NA
size: NA
DNA: TGTGCCAGCGGATCCGGGACATATACCTTGCAGTACTTC
CDR3: CASGSGTYTLQYF

J: TRBJ2-4
V: TRBV7-2
D: TRBD1
size: NA
DNA: TGTGCCAGCAGCCCGGGACAGGGGGTTTACGTTCAGTACTTC
CDR3: CASSPGQGVYVQYF

J: TRBJ2-5
V: TRBV5-5
D: NA
size: few
DNA: TGTGCCAGCAGCCCAACTAGGCCCGGGGCCCAGTACTTC
CDR3: CASSPTRPGAQYF

J: TRBJ1-1
V: TRBV3-1
D: NA
size: NA
DNA: TGTGCCAGCAGCCGCCCGACAGCAAACACTGAAGCTTTCTTT
CDR3: CASSRPTANTEAFF

J: TRBJ2-3
V: TRBV7-2
D: NA
size: few
DNA: TGTGCCAGCAGCTTTGGGCCCGGGGGCGGAGATACGCAGTATTTT
CDR3: CASSFGPGGGDTQYF

J: TRBJ2-3
V: TRBV29-1
D: NA
size: NA
DNA: TGCAGCGTTGAAACCGGGAGCGCAGATACGCAGTATTTT
CDR3: CSVETGSADTQYF

J: TRBJ2-1
V: TRBV5-1
D: NA
size: NA
DNA: TGCGCCAGCAGCTTGGTAGGGGGGGTCTCCTACAATGAGCAGTTCTTC
CDR3: CASSLVGGVSYNEQFF

J: TRBJ1-4
V: TRBV12-3/TRBV12-4
D: NA
size: many
DNA: TGTGCCAGCTGCAGGCTCAATGAAAAACTGTTTTTT
CDR3: CASCRLNEKLFF

J: TRBJ1-1
V: TRBV24-1
D: NA
size: NA
DNA: TGTGCCACCAGTGGGTCCCACAGCGGAGACACTGAAGCTTTCTTT
CDR3: CATSGSHSGDTEAFF

J: TRBJ1-4
V: TRBV14
D: NA
size: few
DNA: TGTGCCAGCAGCCAAGATCAGGGCCTTAATGAAAAACTGTTTTTT
CDR3: CASSQDQGLNEKLFF

J: TRBJ2-1
V: TRBV2
D: NA
size: few
DNA: TGTGCCAGCACCCAAATGGCTAGCGTCGGCAATGAGCAGTTCTTC
CDR3: CASTQMASVGNEQFF

J: TRBJ1-1
V: TRBV10-3
D: NA
size: few
DNA: TGTGCCATCAGTGAGACGGGTGCGAACACTGAAGCTTTCTTT
CDR3: CAISETGANTEAFF

J: TRBJ2-2
V: TRBV12-3/TRBV12-4
D: TRBD2
size: NA
DNA: TGTGCCAGCAGTATCATAGCGGGGGGTACCGGGGAGCTGTTTTTT
CDR3: CASSIIAGGTGELFF

J: TRBJ2-1
V: TRBV20-1
D: TRBD2
size: few
DNA: TGCAGTGCTAGAGCTCGGACAGCGGGGACTAGCGGATACAATGAGCAGTTCTTC
CDR3: CSARARTAGTSGYNEQFF

J: TRBJ2-5
V: TRBV20-1
D: NA
size: NA
DNA: TGCAGCCTAGAGTGGCAACAAGAGACCCAGTACTTC
CDR3: CSLEWQQETQYF

J: TRBJ2-3
V: TRBV6-5
D: TRBD2
size: NA
DNA: TGTGCCAGCAGTTACTCTAGGACTAGCCTGGATACGCAGTATTTT
CDR3: CASSYSRTSLDTQYF

J: TRBJ2-1
V: TRBV24-1
D: NA
size: NA
DNA: TGTGCCACCAGTGGTCTTATTACGGATGAGCAGTTCTTC
CDR3: CATSGLITDEQFF

J: TRBJ2-7
V: TRBV20-1
D: NA
size: NA
DNA: TGCAGTGCCAGGACAAGCTCCTACGAGCAGTACTTC
CDR3: CSARTSSYEQYF